These T cell receptor beta chains were read from a single sample in a study of CD8+ T cells in alopecia areata. Using immunoSEQ multiplex PCR, the repertoire was profiled, and TCRdb retains in-frame clones only, with some absent. The sample has 170,000 or so clones, roughly 50% seen once. This material consisted of CD8+ T cells sorted from blood, taken at week 24, from a patient treated with tofacitinib. These receptors all stem from a human donor with alopecia areata. Each CDR3 is given with its conserved first and last residue. Each record gives: V gene, J gene, clone size, D gene, CDR3 protein, CDR3 DNA. D genes are given only for firm matches. Part of the rows lack a size; the others show once, few, many or a class for expanded clones.

v_gene: TRBV29-1; j_gene: TRBJ1-6; abundance: once; d_gene: -; CDR3aa: CSVEGDLLPSYNSPLHF; CDR3nt: TGCAGCGTTGAGGGGGACCTCCTTCCCTCCTATAATTCACCCCTCCACTTT
v_gene: TRBV29-1; j_gene: TRBJ1-2; abundance: -; d_gene: TRBD1; CDR3aa: CSGHETGQGATGYTF; CDR3nt: TGCAGCGGCCATGAGACGGGACAGGGGGCAACTGGCTACACCTTC
v_gene: TRBV19; j_gene: TRBJ1-5; abundance: few; d_gene: -; CDR3aa: CASSIPLQPQHF; CDR3nt: TGTGCCAGTAGTATTCCGCTTCAGCCCCAGCATTTT
v_gene: TRBV19; j_gene: TRBJ2-1; abundance: -; d_gene: -; CDR3aa: CASGWDGYNEQFF; CDR3nt: TGTGCCAGTGGGTGGGACGGCTACAATGAGCAGTTCTTC
v_gene: TRBV5-4; j_gene: TRBJ2-7; abundance: -; d_gene: -; CDR3aa: CASSPKGDDGYEQYF; CDR3nt: TGTGCCAGCAGCCCGAAGGGGGATGATGGCTACGAGCAGTACTTC
v_gene: TRBV9; j_gene: TRBJ1-2; abundance: -; d_gene: TRBD1; CDR3aa: CATQGIHGYTF; CDR3nt: TGTGCCACACAGGGGATTCATGGCTACACCTTC
v_gene: TRBV29-1; j_gene: TRBJ2-7; abundance: -; d_gene: -; CDR3aa: CSVEVLRVAGTYEQYF; CDR3nt: TGCAGCGTTGAAGTCTTACGCGTGGCTGGAACCTACGAGCAGTACTTC
v_gene: TRBV20-1; j_gene: TRBJ1-5; abundance: -; d_gene: -; CDR3aa: CSAGQPQHF; CDR3nt: TGCAGCGCGGGGCAGCCCCAGCATTTT
v_gene: TRBV29-1; j_gene: TRBJ1-1; abundance: once; d_gene: -; CDR3aa: CSVESPRNTEAFF; CDR3nt: TGCAGCGTTGAAAGTCCCCGGAACACTGAAGCTTTCTTT
v_gene: TRBV2; j_gene: TRBJ2-5; abundance: -; d_gene: -; CDR3aa: CASSSQSGYRAQETQYF; CDR3nt: TGTGCCAGCAGTTCCCAAAGCGGGTATCGTGCCCAAGAGACCCAGTACTTC
v_gene: TRBV7-9; j_gene: TRBJ2-1; abundance: -; d_gene: -; CDR3aa: CASSLTGPSYNEQFF; CDR3nt: TGTGCCAGCAGCTTAACGGGGCCTTCCTACAATGAGCAGTTCTTC
v_gene: TRBV10-2; j_gene: TRBJ1-5; abundance: few; d_gene: -; CDR3aa: CASSELHSKDQPQHF; CDR3nt: TGCGCCAGCAGTGAGCTGCATTCCAAGGATCAGCCCCAGCATTTT
v_gene: TRBV5-1; j_gene: TRBJ2-1; abundance: few; d_gene: -; CDR3aa: CASAAPTNGESTYNEQFF; CDR3nt: TGCGCCAGCGCGGCACCCACGAACGGGGAGAGCACCTACAATGAGCAGTTCTTC
v_gene: TRBV28; j_gene: TRBJ1-1; abundance: -; d_gene: TRBD1; CDR3aa: CASSRDRGLPEAFF; CDR3nt: TGTGCCAGCAGTCGGGACAGGGGGCTTCCTGAAGCTTTCTTT
v_gene: TRBV19; j_gene: TRBJ2-7; abundance: -; d_gene: -; CDR3aa: CASRAVESLSYEQYF; CDR3nt: TGTGCCAGTAGGGCGGTTGAAAGTCTCTCCTACGAGCAGTACTTC
v_gene: TRBV27; j_gene: TRBJ1-1; abundance: few; d_gene: -; CDR3aa: CASSFGLNAEAFF; CDR3nt: TGTGCCAGCAGTTTTGGGTTGAACGCTGAAGCTTTCTTT
v_gene: TRBV29-1; j_gene: TRBJ2-5; abundance: -; d_gene: -; CDR3aa: CSVNEGETQYF; CDR3nt: TGCAGCGTTAATGAAGGAGAGACCCAGTACTTC
v_gene: TRBV4-2; j_gene: TRBJ2-7; abundance: -; d_gene: -; CDR3aa: CASSQEDSSGTPYEQYF; CDR3nt: TGTGCCAGCAGCCAAGAGGATTCTTCCGGGACACCCTACGAGCAGTACTTC
v_gene: TRBV29-1; j_gene: TRBJ1-1; abundance: few; d_gene: -; CDR3aa: CSVQDPATFF; CDR3nt: TGCAGCGTTCAGGACCCGGCGACTTTCTTT
v_gene: TRBV29-1; j_gene: TRBJ2-2; abundance: -; d_gene: -; CDR3aa: CSGTDGKLPGELFF; CDR3nt: TGCAGCGGGACGGACGGGAAGTTGCCCGGGGAGCTGTTTTTT
v_gene: TRBV6-1; j_gene: TRBJ2-2; abundance: -; d_gene: -; CDR3aa: CASQYGELFF; CDR3nt: TGTGCCAGCCAATACGGGGAGCTGTTTTTT
v_gene: TRBV2; j_gene: TRBJ1-5; abundance: -; d_gene: -; CDR3aa: CASSEGPYQPQHF; CDR3nt: TGTGCCAGCAGTGAGGGCCCCTATCAGCCCCAGCATTTT
v_gene: TRBV29-1; j_gene: TRBJ1-4; abundance: few; d_gene: -; CDR3aa: CSVEDRHEKLFF; CDR3nt: TGCAGCGTTGAAGATCGACATGAAAAACTGTTTTTT
v_gene: TRBV30; j_gene: TRBJ2-4; abundance: -; d_gene: -; CDR3aa: CAWSFGRGSNIQYF; CDR3nt: TGTGCCTGGAGCTTCGGGCGGGGTTCGAACATTCAGTACTTC
v_gene: TRBV27; j_gene: TRBJ1-2; abundance: -; d_gene: -; CDR3aa: CASSFANGYGYTF; CDR3nt: TGTGCCAGCAGTTTTGCCAATGGCTATGGCTACACCTTC
v_gene: TRBV30; j_gene: TRBJ2-7; abundance: -; d_gene: -; CDR3aa: CAWTGSANTGRFSYEQYF; CDR3nt: TGTGCCTGGACTGGGTCTGCGAACACAGGGCGATTCTCCTACGAGCAGTACTTC
v_gene: TRBV30; j_gene: TRBJ2-3; abundance: -; d_gene: -; CDR3aa: CAWSRSRDTQYF; CDR3nt: TGTGCCTGGAGTCGCTCCCGGGATACGCAGTATTTT
v_gene: TRBV14; j_gene: TRBJ2-3; abundance: -; d_gene: -; CDR3aa: CASSQEPGKVTDTQYF; CDR3nt: TGTGCCAGCAGCCAAGAACCGGGGAAGGTCACAGATACGCAGTATTTT
v_gene: TRBV5-6; j_gene: TRBJ1-6; abundance: -; d_gene: -; CDR3aa: CASSSGGNSPLHF; CDR3nt: TGTGCCAGCAGCTCCGGGGGAAATTCACCCCTCCACTTT
v_gene: TRBV7-2; j_gene: TRBJ1-5; abundance: -; d_gene: -; CDR3aa: CASSAGTVRSNQPQHF; CDR3nt: TGTGCCAGCAGCGCGGGGACGGTGAGGAGCAATCAGCCCCAGCATTTT
v_gene: TRBV7-2; j_gene: TRBJ2-3; abundance: -; d_gene: -; CDR3aa: CARATRGTQYF; CDR3nt: TGTGCCAGGGCCACTAGGGGTACGCAGTATTTT